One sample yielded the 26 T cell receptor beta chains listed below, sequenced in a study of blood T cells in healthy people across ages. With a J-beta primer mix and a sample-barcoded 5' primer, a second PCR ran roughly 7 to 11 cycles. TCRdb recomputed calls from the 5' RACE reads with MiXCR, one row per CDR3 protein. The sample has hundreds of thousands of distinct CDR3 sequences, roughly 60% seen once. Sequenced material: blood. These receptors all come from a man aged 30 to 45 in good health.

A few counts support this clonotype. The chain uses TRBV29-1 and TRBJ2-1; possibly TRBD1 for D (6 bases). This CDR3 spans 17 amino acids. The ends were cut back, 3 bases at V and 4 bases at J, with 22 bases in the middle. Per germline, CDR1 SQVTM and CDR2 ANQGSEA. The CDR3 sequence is CSVDEFEGVHSYNEQFF. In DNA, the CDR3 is TGCAGCGTTGACGAATTTGAGGGGGTTCATTCATACAATGAGCAGTTCTTC.

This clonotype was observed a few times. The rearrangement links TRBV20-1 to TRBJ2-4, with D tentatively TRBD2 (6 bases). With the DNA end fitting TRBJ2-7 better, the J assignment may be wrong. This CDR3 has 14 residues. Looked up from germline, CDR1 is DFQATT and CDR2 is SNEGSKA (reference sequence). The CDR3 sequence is CSASGAGGTYEQYF. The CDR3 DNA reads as TGCAGTGCTAGTGGCGCGGGCGGGACCTACGAGCAGTACTTC.

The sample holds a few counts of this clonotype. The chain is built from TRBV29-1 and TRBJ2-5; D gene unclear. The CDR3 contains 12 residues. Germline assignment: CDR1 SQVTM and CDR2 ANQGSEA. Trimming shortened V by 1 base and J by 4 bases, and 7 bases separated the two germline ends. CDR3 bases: TGCAGCGTTGAAGGTGTTTCAGAGACCCAGTACTTC. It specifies CSVEGVSETQYF.

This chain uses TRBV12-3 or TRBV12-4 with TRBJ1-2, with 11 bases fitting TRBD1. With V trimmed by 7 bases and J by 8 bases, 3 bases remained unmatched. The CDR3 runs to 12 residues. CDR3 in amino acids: CASIRTGGGYTF. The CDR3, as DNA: TGTGCCAGCATCCGGACAGGGGGCGGCTACACCTTC.

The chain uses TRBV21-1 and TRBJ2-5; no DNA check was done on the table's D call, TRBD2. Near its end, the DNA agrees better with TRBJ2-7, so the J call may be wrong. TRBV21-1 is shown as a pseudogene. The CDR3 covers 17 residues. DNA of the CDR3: TGTGCCAGCAGCCCCCTCCGGACTAGTATCGTTCGCTACGAGCAGTACTTC. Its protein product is CASSPLRTSIVRYEQYF.

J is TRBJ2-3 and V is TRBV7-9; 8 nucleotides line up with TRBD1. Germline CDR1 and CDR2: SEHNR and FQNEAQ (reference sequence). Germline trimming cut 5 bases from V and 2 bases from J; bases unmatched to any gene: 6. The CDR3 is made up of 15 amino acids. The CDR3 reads CASSTGQGPTDTQYF. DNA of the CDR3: TGTGCCAGCAGCACTGGACAGGGCCCCACAGATACGCAGTATTTT.

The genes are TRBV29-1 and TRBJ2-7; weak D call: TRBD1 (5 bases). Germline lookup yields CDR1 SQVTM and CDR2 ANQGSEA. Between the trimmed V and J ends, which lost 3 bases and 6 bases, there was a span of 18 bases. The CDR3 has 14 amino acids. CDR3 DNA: TGCAGCGTTGACCTGCAGGGATTAGGCTCCGAGCAGTACTTC. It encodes CSVDLQGLGSEQYF.

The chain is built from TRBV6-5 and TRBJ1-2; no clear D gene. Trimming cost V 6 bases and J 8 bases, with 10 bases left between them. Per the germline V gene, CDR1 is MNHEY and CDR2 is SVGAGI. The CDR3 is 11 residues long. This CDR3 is CASRGRRGYTF. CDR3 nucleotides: TGTGCCAGCAGGGGTCGGCGCGGCTACACCTTC.

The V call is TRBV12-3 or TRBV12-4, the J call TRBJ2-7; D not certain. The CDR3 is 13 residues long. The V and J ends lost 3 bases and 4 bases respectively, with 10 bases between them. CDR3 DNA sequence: TGTGCCAGCAGTTTGAGTCAGCAGTACGAGCAGTACTTC. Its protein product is CASSLSQQYEQYF.

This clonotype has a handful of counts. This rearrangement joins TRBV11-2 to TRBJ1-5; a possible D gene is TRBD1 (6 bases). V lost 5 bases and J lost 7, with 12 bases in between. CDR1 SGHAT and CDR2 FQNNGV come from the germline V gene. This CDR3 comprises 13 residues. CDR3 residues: CASSIQGSQPQHF. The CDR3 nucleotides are TGTGCCAGCAGCATACAGGGTAGCCAGCCCCAGCATTTT.

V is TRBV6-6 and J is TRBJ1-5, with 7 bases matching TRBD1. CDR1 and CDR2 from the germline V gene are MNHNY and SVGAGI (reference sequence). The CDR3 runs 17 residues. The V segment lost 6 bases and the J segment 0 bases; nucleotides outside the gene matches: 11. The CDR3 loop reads CASSRRDSLYSNQPQHF. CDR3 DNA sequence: TGTGCCAGCAGCCGCCGGGACAGCCTTTATAGCAATCAGCCCCAGCATTTT.

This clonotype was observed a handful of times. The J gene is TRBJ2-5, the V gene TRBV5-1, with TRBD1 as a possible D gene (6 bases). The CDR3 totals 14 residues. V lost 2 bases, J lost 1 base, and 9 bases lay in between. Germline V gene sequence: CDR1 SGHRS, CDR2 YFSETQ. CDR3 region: CASSFLDSQETQYF. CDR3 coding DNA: TGCGCCAGCAGCTTTCTGGACAGCCAAGAGACCCAGTACTTC.

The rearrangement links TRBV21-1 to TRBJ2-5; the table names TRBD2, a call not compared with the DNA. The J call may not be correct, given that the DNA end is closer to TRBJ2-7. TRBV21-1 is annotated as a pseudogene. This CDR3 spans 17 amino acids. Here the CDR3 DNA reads TGTGCCAGCAGTAAGGAGGGCCCCCGCCCAGGGGTTTGCGAGCAGTACTTC. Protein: CASSKEGPRPGVCEQYF.

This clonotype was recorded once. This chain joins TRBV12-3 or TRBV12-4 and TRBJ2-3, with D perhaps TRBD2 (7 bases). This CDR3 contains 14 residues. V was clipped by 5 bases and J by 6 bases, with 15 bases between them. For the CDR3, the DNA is TGTGCCAGCAGTCCCACGGGGGGCCGGGATACGCAGTATTTT. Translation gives CASSPTGGRDTQYF.

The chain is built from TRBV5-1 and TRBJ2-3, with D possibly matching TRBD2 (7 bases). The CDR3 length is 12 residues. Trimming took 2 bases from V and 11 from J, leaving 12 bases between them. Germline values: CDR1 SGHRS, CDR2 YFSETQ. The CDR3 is CASSFRGGLQYF. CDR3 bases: TGCGCCAGCAGCTTTAGGGGGGGTTTGCAGTATTTT.

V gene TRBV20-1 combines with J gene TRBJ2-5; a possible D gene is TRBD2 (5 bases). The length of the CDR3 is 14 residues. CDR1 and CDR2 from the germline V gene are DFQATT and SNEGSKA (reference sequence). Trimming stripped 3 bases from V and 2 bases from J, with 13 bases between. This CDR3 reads CSAREASGQETQYF. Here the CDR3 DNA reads TGCAGTGCTAGGGAGGCTTCGGGTCAAGAGACCCAGTACTTC.

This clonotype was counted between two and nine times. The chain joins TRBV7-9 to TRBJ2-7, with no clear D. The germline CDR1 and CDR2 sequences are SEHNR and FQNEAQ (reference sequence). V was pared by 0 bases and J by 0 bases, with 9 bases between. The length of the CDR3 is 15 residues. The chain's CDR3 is CASSLAGWTSYEQYF. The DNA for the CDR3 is TGTGCCAGCAGCTTAGCAGGGTGGACCTCCTACGAGCAGTACTTC.

The CDR3 is CASSQSSEGGREETQYF. The CDR3 DNA reads as TGTGCCAGCAGCCAATCCTCAGAAGGTGGGCGAGAAGAGACCCAGTACTTC. The chain is built from TRBV3-1 and TRBJ2-5; D is uncertain. Trimming removed 2 bases at V and 3 bases at J, with 19 bases between. The CDR3 runs to 17 residues. Germline V gene data show CDR1 as LGHDT and CDR2 as YNNKEL (reference sequence).

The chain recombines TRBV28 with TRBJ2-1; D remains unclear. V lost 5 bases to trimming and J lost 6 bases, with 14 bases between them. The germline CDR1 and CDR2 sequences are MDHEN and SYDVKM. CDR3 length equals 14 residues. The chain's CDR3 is CASSNGPTTNEQFF. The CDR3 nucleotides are TGTGCCAGCAGTAACGGACCTACGACCAATGAGCAGTTCTTC.

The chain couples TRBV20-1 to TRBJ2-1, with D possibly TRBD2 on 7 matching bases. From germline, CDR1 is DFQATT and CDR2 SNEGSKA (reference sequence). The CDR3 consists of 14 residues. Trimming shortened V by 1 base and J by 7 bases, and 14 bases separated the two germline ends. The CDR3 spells CSARGGGPGNEQFF. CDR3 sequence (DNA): TGCAGTGCTAGAGGCGGGGGCCCGGGGAATGAGCAGTTCTTC.

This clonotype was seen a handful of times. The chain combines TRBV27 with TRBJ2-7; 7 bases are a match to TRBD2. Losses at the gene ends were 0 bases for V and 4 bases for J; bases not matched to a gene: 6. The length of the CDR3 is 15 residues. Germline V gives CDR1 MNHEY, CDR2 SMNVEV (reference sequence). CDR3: CASSLSIAGRYEQYF. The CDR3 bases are TGTGCCAGCAGTTTATCGATAGCGGGCCGATACGAGCAGTACTTC.

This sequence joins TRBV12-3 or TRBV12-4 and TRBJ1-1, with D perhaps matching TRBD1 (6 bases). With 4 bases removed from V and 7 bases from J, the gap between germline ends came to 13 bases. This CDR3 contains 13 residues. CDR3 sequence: CASSSDRTLEAFF. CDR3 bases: TGTGCCAGCAGTTCGGACAGAACCCTTGAAGCTTTCTTT.

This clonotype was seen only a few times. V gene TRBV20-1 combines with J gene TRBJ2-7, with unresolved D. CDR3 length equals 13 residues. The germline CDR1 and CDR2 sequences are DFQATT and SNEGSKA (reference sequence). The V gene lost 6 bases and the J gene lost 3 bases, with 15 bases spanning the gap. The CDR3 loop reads CSALTVGFYEQYF. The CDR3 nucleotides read TGCAGTGCCCTCACCGTAGGGTTCTACGAGCAGTACTTC.

DNA of the CDR3: TGTGCCAGCGGCGGACTAGCAGACACAGATACGCAGTATTTT. Translating gives CASGGLADTDTQYF. The chain links TRBV6-1 to TRBJ2-3; 8 nucleotides align to TRBD2. This CDR3 is 14 amino acids long. Germline V gives CDR1 MNHNS, CDR2 SASEGT. Unmatched junction bases numbered 6, after V lost 8 bases and J lost 2 bases.

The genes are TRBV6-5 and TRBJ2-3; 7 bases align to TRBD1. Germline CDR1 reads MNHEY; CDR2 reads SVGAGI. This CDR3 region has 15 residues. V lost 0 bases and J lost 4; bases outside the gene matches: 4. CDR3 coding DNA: TGTGCCAGCAGTTACTCTCCCAGGGGGTCAGATACGCAGTATTTT. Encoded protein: CASSYSPRGSDTQYF.

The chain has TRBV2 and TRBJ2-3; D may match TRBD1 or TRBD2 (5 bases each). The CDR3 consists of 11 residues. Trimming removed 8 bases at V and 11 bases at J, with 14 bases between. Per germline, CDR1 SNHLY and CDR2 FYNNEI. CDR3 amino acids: CASGGSTVQYF. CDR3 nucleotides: TGTGCCAGCGGGGGATCGACCGTGCAGTATTTT.